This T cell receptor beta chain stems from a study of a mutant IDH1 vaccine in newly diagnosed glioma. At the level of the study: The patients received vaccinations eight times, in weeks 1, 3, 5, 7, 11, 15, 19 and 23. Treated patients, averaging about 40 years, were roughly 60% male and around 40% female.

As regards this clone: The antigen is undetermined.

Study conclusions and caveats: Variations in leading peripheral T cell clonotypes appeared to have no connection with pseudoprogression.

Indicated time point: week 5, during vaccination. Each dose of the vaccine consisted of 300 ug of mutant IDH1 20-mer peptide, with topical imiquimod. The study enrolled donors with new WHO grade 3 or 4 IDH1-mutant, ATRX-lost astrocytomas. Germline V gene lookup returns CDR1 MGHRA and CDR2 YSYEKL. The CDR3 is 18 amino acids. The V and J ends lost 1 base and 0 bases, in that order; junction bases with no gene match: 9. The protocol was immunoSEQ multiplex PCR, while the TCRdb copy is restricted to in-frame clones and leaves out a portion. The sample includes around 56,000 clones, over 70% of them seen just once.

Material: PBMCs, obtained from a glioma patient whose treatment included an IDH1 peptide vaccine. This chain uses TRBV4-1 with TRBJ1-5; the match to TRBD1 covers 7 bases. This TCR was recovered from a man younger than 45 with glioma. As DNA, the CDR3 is TGCGCCAGCAGCCAAGTACCCTTAGGGGGCCGTAGCAATCAGCCCCAGCATTTT. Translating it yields CASSQVPLGGRSNQPQHF.